The 32 T cell receptor beta chains below all came from one sample that was sequenced in a study of blood T cells in healthy people across ages. PCR was performed a second time for 7 to 11 cycles using a sample-barcoded 5' primer and a J-beta primer mix. One entry per CDR3 protein, called by TCRdb with MiXCR from the 5' RACE reads. Here the sample spans about 640,000 distinct CDR3 sequences, less than 35% being singletons. Source material: blood. The receptor set was obtained from a woman aged 80 or over in good health.

In this sample, this clonotype turned up many times. The J gene is TRBJ2-1, the V gene TRBV11-1, with 11 bases lining up with TRBD1. Germline CDR1 and CDR2: SGHAT and FQDESV (reference sequence). This CDR3 is built from 16 residues. V was pared by 5 bases and J by 7 bases, with 10 bases of the junction left unmatched. CDR3 in DNA: TGTGCCAGCAGCGTCGGGACAGGGGGACCGCGGAATGAGCAGTTCTTC. Protein product: CASSVGTGGPRNEQFF.

As for this clonotype: A much larger clone sits a single nucleotide away, making a read error possible. The gene calls are TRBV18 and TRBJ2-3; D possibly corresponds to TRBD1 (6 bases). The CDR3 is made up of 15 amino acids. In germline, CDR1 is KGHSH, CDR2 LQKENI. The CDR3 bases are TGTGTCAGCTCACCGGGACACGAAAGCACAGATACGCAGTATTTT. This encodes CVSSPGHESTDTQYF. Combining the CDR3 with reference TRBV18 and TRBJ2-3 gives the whole variable domain NAGVMQNPRHLVRRRGQEARLRCSPMKGHSHVYWYRQLPEEGLKFMVYLQKENIIDESGMPKERFSAEFPKEGPSILRIQQVVRGDSAAYFCVSSPGHESTDTQYFGPGTRLTVL.

This clonotype was detected only a few times. The V gene is TRBV30, the J gene TRBJ2-3; possibly TRBD1 for D (5 bases). This CDR3 comprises 14 residues. The ends were cut back, 3 bases at V and 4 bases at J, with 14 bases in the middle. CDR1 and CDR2 from the germline V gene are GTSNPN and SVGIG (reference sequence). The CDR3 DNA is TGTGCCTGGAGATCTGCTCAGGGCCCAGATACGCAGTATTTT. Translated: CAWRSAQGPDTQYF. Drawing the rest from reference TRBV30 and TRBJ2-3, the complete variable domain is SQTIHQWPATLVQPVGSPLSLECTVEGTSNPNLYWYRQAAGRGLQLLFYSVGIGQISSEVPQNLSASRPQDRQFILSSKKLLLSDSGFYLCAWRSAQGPDTQYFGPGTRLTVL.

The chain links TRBV27 to TRBJ2-7, with 8 nucleotides matching TRBD2. The CDR3 spans 16 residues. CDR1 is MNHEY, CDR2 SMNVEV, per germline (reference sequence). With 6 bases clipped from V and 3 bases from J, the junction kept 13 bases outside the gene matches. This chain's CDR3 is CASSQPRTSKGYEQYF. In DNA, the CDR3 is TGTGCCAGCAGCCAACCGAGGACTAGCAAGGGCTACGAGCAGTACTTC.

This clonotype has just a few counts. This chain connects TRBV18 to TRBJ2-2; 7 bases match TRBD1. CDR3 length: 13 amino acids. CDR1 and CDR2 from the germline V gene are KGHSH and LQKENI. Losses at the gene ends were 6 bases for V and 6 bases for J; bases not matched to a gene: 4. The CDR3 spells CASSHDRAGELFF. In DNA form, the CDR3 reads TGTGCCAGCTCGCACGACAGGGCCGGGGAGCTGTTTTTT.

This clonotype was found a few times. This chain uses TRBV6-6 with TRBJ1-6; D is unresolved. V was pared by 7 bases and J by 7 bases, with 11 bases between. Germline CDR1 reads MNHNY; CDR2 reads SVGAGI (reference sequence). This CDR3 is built from 13 residues. DNA for the CDR3: TGTGCCAGCATCCCTGTTCCAAATTCACCCCTCCACTTT. This sequence encodes CASIPVPNSPLHF.

This clonotype was observed many times. This chain connects TRBV6-5 to TRBJ1-2; possibly TRBD1 for D (6 bases). V was trimmed by 5 bases and J by 4 bases, leaving 14 bases between them. The CDR3 is 14 residues long. From germline, CDR1 is MNHEY and CDR2 SVGAGI. The CDR3 region is CASSAAGQSYGYTF. CDR3 nucleotides: TGTGCCAGCAGTGCCGCCGGACAGTCCTATGGCTACACCTTC.

This clonotype occurred many times. V gene TRBV9 combines with J gene TRBJ2-7, with D possibly being TRBD1 (6 bases). The CDR3 extends over 13 amino acids. The germline CDR1 and CDR2 sequences are SGDLS and YYNGEE. V dropped 2 bases and J dropped 2 bases, with 8 bases sitting between them. CDR3 coding DNA: TGTGCCAGCAGCGTGACAGGAACCTACGAGCAGTACTTC. Amino acids: CASSVTGTYEQYF.

This clonotype was counted once. This sequence joins TRBV7-9 and TRBJ2-3; D assignment may be TRBD1 or TRBD2 (5 bases each). Trimming took 4 bases from V and 7 from J, leaving 21 bases between them. Germline CDR1 and CDR2: SEHNR and FQNEAQ (reference sequence). This CDR3 contains 16 residues. CDR3 nucleotides: TGTGCCAGCAGCTCATCCGGGACCAAAATATTACATACGCAGTATTTT. Translation gives CASSSSGTKILHTQYF.

Concerning this clonotype itself: One end of the junction fails to match germline, which may point to a read error. The J gene is TRBJ1-5, the V gene TRBV25-1; the D is unclear. The germline V gene has CDR1 MGHDK and CDR2 SYGVNS. CDR3 length equals 14 residues. As DNA, the CDR3 is TGTGTCAGCAGTGAATCTCGGGTCCTGATGCCCCAGCATTTT. Protein product: CVSSESRVLMPQHF. The whole variable domain, filled in from reference TRBV25-1 and TRBJ1-5, reads EADIYQTPRYLVIGTGKKITLECSQTMGHDKMYWYQQDPGMELHLIHYSYGVNSTEKGDLSSESTVSRIRTEHFPLTLESARPSHTSQYLCVSSESRVLMPQHFGDGTRLSIL.

Concerning this clonotype itself: One junction end does not reproduce the germline sequence, and a read error may be involved. The chain links TRBV7-8 to TRBJ2-1, with TRBD1 matching 10 bases. The CDR3 extends over 15 amino acids. Germline lookup yields CDR1 SGHVS and CDR2 FQNEAQ. CDR3 bases: TGTGCCAGCAGCTTTGGACAGGGGGGCTACAATGAGCGGTTCTTC. This gives the protein CASSFGQGGYNERFF.

Remarks on this clonotype: The conserved final phenylalanine or tryptophan is absent from the CDR3, which likely points to a read error. The J gene is TRBJ2-7, the V gene TRBV30, with 9 bases aligning to TRBD1. Trimming took 1 base from V and 0 from J; bases not matched to a gene: 4. The CDR3 totals 15 residues. Per the germline V gene, CDR1 is GTSNPN and CDR2 is SVGIG (reference sequence). The CDR3 loop reads CAWSGTGQGSYEQYS. DNA for the CDR3: TGTGCCTGGAGTGGGACGGGACAGGGCTCCTACGAGCAGTACTCC.

Of note for this clonotype: A clone one base away is much larger, so this may be a read error. The chain combines TRBV20-1 with TRBJ2-7; 8 nucleotides match TRBD2. V shed 6 bases, J shed 5 bases, and the junction held 3 bases outside the gene matches. The CDR3 contains 11 residues. Germline V gene lookup returns CDR1 DFQATT and CDR2 SNEGSKA (reference sequence). Written as DNA, the CDR3 is TGCAGTGCCGGGGGGGGCCACGAGCAGTACTTC. This codes for CSAGGGHEQYF.

This clonotype was counted at least ten times. The J gene is TRBJ1-1, the V gene TRBV15; weak D call: TRBD1 (5 bases). V was pared by 2 bases and J by 1 base, with 8 bases between. CDR3 size: 14 residues. CDR1 and CDR2 from the germline V gene are LNHNV and YYDKDF (reference sequence). The CDR3 region is CATSRFTGNTEAFF. DNA of the CDR3: TGTGCCACCAGCAGATTCACAGGGAACACTGAAGCTTTCTTT.

This clonotype was found many times. This rearrangement joins TRBV20-1 to TRBJ1-4, with D possibly being TRBD1 (6 bases). Germline V gives CDR1 DFQATT, CDR2 SNEGSKA (reference sequence). V shed 4 bases and J shed 0 bases, with 15 bases lying between them. CDR3 length: 16 amino acids. This CDR3 is CSATRQEVATNEKLFF. The CDR3 DNA sequence: TGCAGTGCTACCCGACAGGAAGTTGCAACTAATGAAAAACTGTTTTTT.

With regard to this clonotype: One junction end does not reproduce the germline sequence, and a read error may be involved. This chain uses TRBV7-9 with TRBJ2-7, with 9 positions matching TRBD1. The CDR3 covers 17 residues. The germline V gene encodes CDR1 SEHNR and CDR2 FQNEAQ (reference sequence). The CDR3 DNA follows: TGCGCCAGCAGCCCAGCCCAGGGACAGGGTTTCAACTACGAGCAGTACTTC. Encoded protein: CASSPAQGQGFNYEQYF.

This clonotype has at least ten counts. J is TRBJ2-3 and V is TRBV4-1; D unresolved. This CDR3 has 14 amino acids. Germline loops: CDR1 MGHRA, CDR2 YSYEKL. V was shortened by 4 bases and J by 4 bases, with 12 bases between the two germline ends. The CDR3 sequence is CASSLNSRSDTQYF. CDR3 sequence (DNA): TGCGCCAGCAGCCTAAACTCTAGATCAGATACGCAGTATTTT.

This clonotype has a handful of counts. The chain joins TRBV6-5 to TRBJ1-2, with D possibly TRBD1 on 6 matching bases. Trimming took off 6 bases at V and 8 bases at J, with 25 bases between the two ends. CDR1 and CDR2 from the germline V gene are MNHEY and SVGAGI. This CDR3 has 16 amino acids. CDR3 in amino acids: CASSPGAAGTRRGYTF. For the CDR3, the DNA is TGTGCCAGCAGCCCGGGCGCCGCCGGGACACGGCGGGGCTACACCTTC.

A word on this clonotype: At one end, the junction sequence differs from germline, possibly due to a read error. This sequence joins TRBV6-1 and TRBJ2-7; 10 nucleotides match TRBD2. This CDR3 is 17 amino acids long. Germline V CDR1 and CDR2: MNHNS, SASEGT. The CDR3 reads CASRQGLALLRGYEQYF. The DNA of the CDR3 is TGTGCTAGCAGGCAGGGACTAGCGTTACTTCGTGGCTACGAGCAGTACTTC.

In its sample, this clonotype was seen many times. The rearrangement links TRBV7-2 to TRBJ2-7; 11 positions agree with TRBD2. Unmatched junction bases numbered 2, after V lost 3 bases and J lost 4 bases. The V gene's germline CDR1 is SGHTA and CDR2 FQGNSA. The CDR3 length is 14 residues. The CDR3 region is CASSFTSGGYEQYF. The CDR3 bases are TGTGCCAGCAGCTTCACTAGCGGGGGTTACGAGCAGTACTTC.

This clonotype came up a few times. The rearrangement joins TRBV29-1 to TRBJ1-1; the D is unclear. CDR1 and CDR2 from the germline V gene are SQVTM and ANQGSEA. Trimming pared 7 bases from V and 2 bases from J, leaving 11 bases between. This CDR3 is 12 amino acids long. The CDR3 spells CSAIRANTEAFF. Here the CDR3 DNA reads TGCAGCGCTATCCGGGCCAACACTGAAGCTTTCTTT.

This chain connects TRBV20-1 to TRBJ2-3, with 11 bases that match TRBD2. The CDR3 runs to 16 residues. After removal of 4 bases from V and 5 bases from J, the junction contained 11 bases not matched to a gene. The germline V gene has CDR1 DFQATT and CDR2 SNEGSKA (reference sequence). CDR3 sequence: CSATGVAGGRGDTQYF. CDR3 in DNA: TGCAGTGCTACCGGAGTAGCGGGGGGGCGGGGAGATACGCAGTATTTT.

Comments on this clonotype: A read error is possible here, since a much larger clone lies one base away. The genes are TRBV21-1 and TRBJ2-7; the listed D gene, TRBD1, was not tested against the DNA. TRBV21-1 is a pseudogene. The CDR3 spans 15 residues. In nucleotides, the CDR3 is TGTGCCAGCAGCAAAGTGGGACCGAACTCCTACGAGCAGGACTTC. Translated, it gives CASSKVGPNSYEQDF.

This clonotype was recorded many times. The J gene is TRBJ1-2, the V gene TRBV27; tentatively, D is TRBD1 (5 bases). The ends were cut back, 0 bases at V and 0 bases at J, with 8 bases in the middle. This CDR3 has 15 residues. Per germline, CDR1 MNHEY and CDR2 SMNVEV (reference sequence). CDR3 protein: CASSLSRGANYGYTF. The CDR3 coding sequence is TGTGCCAGCAGTTTATCTCGGGGGGCTAACTATGGCTACACCTTC.

This clonotype was counted between two and nine times. This chain joins TRBV27 and TRBJ1-5; no firm D call. Germline V gene lookup returns CDR1 MNHEY and CDR2 SMNVEV (reference sequence). CDR3 length: 13 residues. V was clipped by 4 bases and J by 6 bases, with 10 bases between them. The CDR3 sequence: CASSWWGGQPQHF. In nucleotides, the CDR3 is TGTGCCAGCAGTTGGTGGGGAGGTCAGCCCCAGCATTTT.

The V and J genes are TRBV7-9 and TRBJ1-1; D gene ambiguous. V was cut by 2 bases and J by 2 bases, with 12 bases left in between. Germline V gives CDR1 SEHNR, CDR2 FQNEAQ (reference sequence). CDR3 length equals 15 residues. The CDR3 DNA reads TGTGCCAGCAGCTTATCGGGGTTGGTCAACACTGAAGCTTTCTTT. Its protein product is CASSLSGLVNTEAFF.

The V gene is TRBV6-5, the J gene TRBJ2-3; 14 nucleotides align to TRBD2. CDR1 and CDR2 (germline): MNHEY, SVGAGI. There are 19 residues in the CDR3. V dropped 1 base and J dropped 0; count of bases not matched to a gene: 6. CDR3 in amino acids: CASSYFGTSGSLSTDTQYF. In DNA form, the CDR3 reads TGTGCCAGCAGTTACTTCGGGACTAGCGGGAGTCTAAGCACAGATACGCAGTATTTT.

This clonotype was seen many times. The chain is built from TRBV2 and TRBJ2-7; D may correspond to TRBD1 or TRBD2 (7 bases each). Germline CDR1 is SNHLY and CDR2 is FYNNEI. The CDR3 extends over 14 amino acids. V gave up 6 bases and J gave up 4 bases, with 16 bases separating them. The CDR3 DNA sequence: TGTGCCAGCAGAGGGAGGGACAGCCGATACGAGCAGTACTTC. Its translation is CASRGRDSRYEQYF.

This clonotype was detected many times. One end of the junction does not line up with germline, which may come from a read error. The genes are TRBV7-2 and TRBJ1-1; TRBD1 matches 9 bases. CDR1 is SGHTA, CDR2 FQGNSA, per germline. CDR3 size: 14 residues. This chain's CDR3 is CASSLDRGNTEAFF. The CDR3 DNA is TGCGCCAGCAGCTTGGACAGGGGGAACACTGAAGCTTTCTTT.

This clonotype was recorded many times. Here the CDR3 DNA reads TGTGCCAGCGACGGGGAAGGGGCAAATCAGCCCCAGCATTTT. Translation: CASDGEGANQPQHF. The chain combines TRBV2 with TRBJ1-5, with D tentatively TRBD1 (5 bases). Trimming took off 8 bases at V and 4 bases at J, with 15 bases between the two ends. The CDR3 totals 14 residues. CDR1 and CDR2 from the germline V gene are SNHLY and FYNNEI.

This clonotype was seen repeatedly, ten times or more. V gene TRBV21-1 combines with J gene TRBJ1-2; the table calls TRBD1, which could not be checked here. TRBV21-1 is marked as a pseudogene. CDR3 length equals 16 residues. CDR3 amino acids: CASSKDLTRPGGGYTF. The CDR3 DNA follows: TGTGCCAGCAGCAAAGATTTGACCAGACCGGGTGGAGGCTACACCTTC.

Regarding this clonotype: A much larger clonotype is one base distant, so this may be a read error. The chain employs TRBV7-8 and TRBJ2-1, with TRBD2 matching over 7 bases. V lost 1 base and J lost 10; bases outside the gene matches: 10. Germline values: CDR1 SGHVS, CDR2 FQNEAQ. The CDR3 consists of 15 residues. The CDR3 sequence: CASSLESGGYYEQFF. In DNA, the CDR3 is TGTGCCAGCAGCTTAGAGTCGGGGGGATACTACGAGCAGTTCTTC.